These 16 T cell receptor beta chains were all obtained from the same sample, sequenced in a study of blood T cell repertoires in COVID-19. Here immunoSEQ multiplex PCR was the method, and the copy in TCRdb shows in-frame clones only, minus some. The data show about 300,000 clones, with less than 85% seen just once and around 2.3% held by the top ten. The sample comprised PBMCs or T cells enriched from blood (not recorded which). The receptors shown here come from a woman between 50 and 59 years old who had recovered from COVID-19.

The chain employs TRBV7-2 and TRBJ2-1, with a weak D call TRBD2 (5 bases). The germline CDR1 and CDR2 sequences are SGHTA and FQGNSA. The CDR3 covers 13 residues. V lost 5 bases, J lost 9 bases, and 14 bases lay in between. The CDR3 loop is CASSIGLPGEQFF. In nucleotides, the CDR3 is TGTGCCAGCAGCATAGGACTCCCGGGTGAGCAGTTCTTC. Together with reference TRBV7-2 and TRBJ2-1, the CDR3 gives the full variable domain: GAGVSQSPSNKVTEKGKDVELRCDPISGHTALYWYRQSLGQGLEFLIYFQGNSAPDKSGLPSDRFSAERTGGSVSTLTIQRTQQEDSAVYLCASSIGLPGEQFFGPGTRLTVL.

The chain's CDR3 is CASSSQGVSGNTIYF. Here the CDR3 DNA reads TGTGCCAGCAGCTCCCAGGGGGTATCAGGAAACACCATATATTTT. This chain connects TRBV7-2 to TRBJ1-3, with TRBD1 identical over 7 bases. The length of the CDR3 is 15 residues. Germline V CDR1 and CDR2: SGHTA, FQGNSA. J lost 4 bases, V lost 4 bases, and 7 bases had no gene match.

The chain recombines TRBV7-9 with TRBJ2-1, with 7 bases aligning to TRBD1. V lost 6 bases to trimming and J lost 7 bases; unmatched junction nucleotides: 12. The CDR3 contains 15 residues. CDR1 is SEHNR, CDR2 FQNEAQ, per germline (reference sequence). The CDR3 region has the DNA TGTGCCAGCAGGACATACAGGGGTGGGTTGAATGAGCAGTTCTTC. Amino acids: CASRTYRGGLNEQFF.

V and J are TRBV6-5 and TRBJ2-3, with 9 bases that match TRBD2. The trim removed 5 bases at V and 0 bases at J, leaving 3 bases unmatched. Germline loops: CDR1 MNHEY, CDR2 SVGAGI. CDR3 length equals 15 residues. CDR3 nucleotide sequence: TGTGCCAGCAGTAGACTAGCGGCTAGCACAGATACGCAGTATTTT. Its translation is CASSRLAASTDTQYF.

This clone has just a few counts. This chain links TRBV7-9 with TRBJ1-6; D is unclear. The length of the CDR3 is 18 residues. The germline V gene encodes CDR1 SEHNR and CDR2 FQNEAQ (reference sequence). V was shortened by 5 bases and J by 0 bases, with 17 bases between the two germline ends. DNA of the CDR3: TGTGCCAGCAGCCCCTCAGGTGGATCCAGCTCCTATAATTCACCCCTCCACTTT. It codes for CASSPSGGSSSYNSPLHF. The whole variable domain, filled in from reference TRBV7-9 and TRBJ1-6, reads DTGVSQNPRHKITKRGQNVTFRCDPISEHNRLYWYRQTLGQGPEFLTYFQNEAQLEKSRLLSDRFSAERPKGSFSTLEIQRTEQGDSAMYLCASSPSGGSSSYNSPLHFGNGTRLTVT.

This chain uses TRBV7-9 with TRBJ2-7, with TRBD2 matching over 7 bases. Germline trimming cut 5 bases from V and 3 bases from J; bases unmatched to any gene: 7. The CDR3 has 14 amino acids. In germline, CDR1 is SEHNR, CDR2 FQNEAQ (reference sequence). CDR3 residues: CASSPSGTVYEQYF. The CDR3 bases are TGTGCCAGCAGCCCAAGCGGGACGGTCTACGAGCAGTACTTC. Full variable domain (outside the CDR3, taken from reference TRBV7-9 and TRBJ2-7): DTGVSQNPRHKITKRGQNVTFRCDPISEHNRLYWYRQTLGQGPEFLTYFQNEAQLEKSRLLSDRFSAERPKGSFSTLEIQRTEQGDSAMYLCASSPSGTVYEQYFGPGTRLTVT.

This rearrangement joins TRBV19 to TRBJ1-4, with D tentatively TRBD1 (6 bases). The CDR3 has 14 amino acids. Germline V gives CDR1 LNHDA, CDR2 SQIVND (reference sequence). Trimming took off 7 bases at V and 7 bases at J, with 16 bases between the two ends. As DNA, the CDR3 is TGTGCCAGTACCATTTCTCGCAGGGGTGAAAAACTGTTTTTT. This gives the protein CASTISRRGEKLFF.

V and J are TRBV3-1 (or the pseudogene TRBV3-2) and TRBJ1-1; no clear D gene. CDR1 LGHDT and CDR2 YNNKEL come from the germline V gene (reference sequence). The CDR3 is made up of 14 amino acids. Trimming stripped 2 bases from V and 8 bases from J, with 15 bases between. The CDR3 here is CASSQYQTRGEAFF. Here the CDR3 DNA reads TGTGCCAGCAGCCAATATCAAACGAGAGGCGAAGCTTTCTTT.

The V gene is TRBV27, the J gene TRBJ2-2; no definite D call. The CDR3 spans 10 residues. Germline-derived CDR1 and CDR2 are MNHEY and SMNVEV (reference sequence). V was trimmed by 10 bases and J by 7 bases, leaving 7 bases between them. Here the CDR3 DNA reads TGTGCCACAAGCCACGGGGAGCTGTTTTTT. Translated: CATSHGELFF.

The CDR3 sequence: CASSFSATNSYNEQFF. DNA for the CDR3: TGTGCCAGCAGCTTCAGCGCCACCAACTCCTACAATGAGCAGTTCTTC. The chain recombines TRBV2 with TRBJ2-1, with D hard to call. Germline V gives CDR1 SNHLY, CDR2 FYNNEI. Trimming removed 6 bases from V and 0 bases from J, with 15 bases in between. This CDR3 comprises 16 residues.

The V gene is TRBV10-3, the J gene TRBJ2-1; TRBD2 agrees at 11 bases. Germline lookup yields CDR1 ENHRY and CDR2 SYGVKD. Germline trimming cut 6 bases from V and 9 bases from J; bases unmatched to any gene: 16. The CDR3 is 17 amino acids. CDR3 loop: CAISPSKLAGVIREQFF. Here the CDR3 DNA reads TGTGCCATCAGCCCAAGCAAACTAGCGGGAGTTATACGTGAGCAGTTCTTC.

In DNA form, the CDR3 reads TGTGCCAGCAGACTTGGCGGGGTTGACAATGAGCAGTTCTTC. Translation gives CASRLGGVDNEQFF. The genes are TRBV6-5 and TRBJ2-1, with D possibly TRBD2 on 6 matching bases. CDR1 and CDR2 (germline): MNHEY, SVGAGI. The CDR3 totals 14 residues. V was trimmed by 6 bases and J by 5 bases, leaving 14 bases between them.

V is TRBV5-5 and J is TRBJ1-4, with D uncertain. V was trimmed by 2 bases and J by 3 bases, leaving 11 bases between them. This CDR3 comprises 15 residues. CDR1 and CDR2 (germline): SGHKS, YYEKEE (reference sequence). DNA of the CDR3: TGTGCCAGCAGCTTCATAGTCGGGGCTAATGAAAAACTGTTTTTT. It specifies CASSFIVGANEKLFF.

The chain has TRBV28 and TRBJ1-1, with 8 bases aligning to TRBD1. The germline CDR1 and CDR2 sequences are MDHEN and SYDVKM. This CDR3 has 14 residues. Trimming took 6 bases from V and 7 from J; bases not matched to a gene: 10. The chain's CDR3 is CASSQPGGAVEAFF. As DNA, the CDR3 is TGTGCCAGCAGCCAGCCAGGGGGCGCGGTTGAAGCTTTCTTT.

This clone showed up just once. The CDR3 sequence: CSVAPVEYGYTF. The CDR3 nucleotides are TGCAGCGTTGCACCCGTAGAATATGGCTACACCTTC. This chain joins TRBV29-1 and TRBJ1-2, with D hard to call. In germline, CDR1 is SQVTM, CDR2 ANQGSEA. This CDR3 comprises 12 residues. V was cut by 4 bases and J by 5 bases, with 11 bases left in between.

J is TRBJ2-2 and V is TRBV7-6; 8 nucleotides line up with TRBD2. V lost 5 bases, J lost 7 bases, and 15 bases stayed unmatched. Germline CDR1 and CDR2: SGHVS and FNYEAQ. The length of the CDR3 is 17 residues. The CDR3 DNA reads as TGTGCCAGCAGCCCCACAGCCTCGTCGGGGGGGATCGGGGAGCTGTTTTTT. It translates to CASSPTASSGGIGELFF.